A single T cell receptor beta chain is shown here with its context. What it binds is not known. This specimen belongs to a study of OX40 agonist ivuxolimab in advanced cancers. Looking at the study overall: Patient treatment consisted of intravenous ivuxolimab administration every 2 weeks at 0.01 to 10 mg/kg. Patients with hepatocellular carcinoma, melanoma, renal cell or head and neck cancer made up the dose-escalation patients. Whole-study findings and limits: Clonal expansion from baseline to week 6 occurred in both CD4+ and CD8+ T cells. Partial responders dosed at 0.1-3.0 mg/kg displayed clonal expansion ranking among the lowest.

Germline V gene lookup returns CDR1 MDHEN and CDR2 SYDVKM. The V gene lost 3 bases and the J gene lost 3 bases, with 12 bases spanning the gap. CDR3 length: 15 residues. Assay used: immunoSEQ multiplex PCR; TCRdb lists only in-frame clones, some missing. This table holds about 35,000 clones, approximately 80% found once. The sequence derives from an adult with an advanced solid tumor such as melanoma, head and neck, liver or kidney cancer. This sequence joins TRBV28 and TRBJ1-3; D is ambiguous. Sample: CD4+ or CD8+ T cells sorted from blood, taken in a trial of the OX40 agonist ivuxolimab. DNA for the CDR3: TGTGCCAGCAGTTTCGATGGTTTAGGTGGAAACACCATATATTTT. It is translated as CASSFDGLGGNTIYF.